What follows are 7 T cell receptor beta chains derived from one specimen sequenced in a study of lymphopenia after photon versus proton radiotherapy. Data came from immunoSEQ multiplex PCR; TCRdb stores just in-frame clones and leaves some out. The data hold around 150,000 clones, with about nine tenths observed a single time. The specimen comprised peripheral blood, sampled from a patient treated with photon-based radiotherapy. All receptors derive from a man between 50 and 59 years old with gastric cancer.

The chain carries TRBV10-3 and TRBJ2-3; 8 bases align to TRBD2. The CDR3 extends over 15 amino acids. Germline CDR1 is ENHRY and CDR2 is SYGVKD. After removal of 0 bases from V and 6 bases from J, the junction contained 5 bases not matched to a gene. In DNA form, the CDR3 reads TGTGCCATCAGTGAGTCGGTTAGCGGGACGGATACGCAGTATTTT. Protein sequence: CAISESVSGTDTQYF.

The V and J genes are TRBV14 and TRBJ1-1; D is ambiguous. The germline gives CDR1 SGHDN, CDR2 FVKESK. Trimming left V 4 bases short and J 0 bases short, with 12 bases between. This CDR3 contains 15 residues. The CDR3 loop reads CASSRSVGMNTEAFF. For the CDR3, the DNA is TGTGCCAGCAGCCGGTCGGTGGGAATGAACACTGAAGCTTTCTTT.

This clone was seen once. V usage is TRBV29-1 and J usage is TRBJ2-7, with 7 bases lining up with TRBD2. The V gene's germline CDR1 is SQVTM and CDR2 ANQGSEA. This CDR3 comprises 13 residues. Unmatched junction bases numbered 6, after V lost 4 bases and J lost 3 bases. The CDR3 sequence is CSVASGNFYEQYF. The DNA for the CDR3 is TGCAGCGTTGCGAGCGGGAATTTCTACGAGCAGTACTTC.

The chain joins TRBV18 to TRBJ2-1, with D possibly being TRBD1 (5 bases). CDR1 is KGHSH, CDR2 LQKENI, per germline. Trimming pared 8 bases from V and 6 bases from J, leaving 17 bases between. This CDR3 region has 14 residues. CDR3 DNA: TGTGCCAGCCGAACTCAACAGGAAAGCAATGAGCAGTTCTTC. Residues: CASRTQQESNEQFF.

The V call is TRBV5-6, the J call TRBJ2-1; 8 bases fit TRBD1. CDR3 size: 16 residues. The V gene's germline CDR1 is SGHDT and CDR2 YYEEEE. V lost 4 bases, J lost 3 bases, and 9 bases stayed unmatched. This CDR3 is CASSPWTGSFYNEQFF. DNA of the CDR3: TGTGCCAGCAGCCCCTGGACAGGGAGTTTCTACAATGAGCAGTTCTTC.

This chain connects TRBV30 to TRBJ1-2; D gene uncertain. The CDR3 runs to 13 residues. Germline V gives CDR1 GTSNPN, CDR2 SVGIG (reference sequence). Between the trimmed V and J ends, which lost 1 base and 3 bases, there was a span of 9 bases. The CDR3 bases are TGTGCCTGGAGTGGTAACAGAGACTATGGCTACACCTTC. This translates into CAWSGNRDYGYTF.

The chain combines TRBV10-3 with TRBJ1-3, with TRBD1 as a possible D gene (6 bases). Trimming shortened V by 2 bases and J by 0 bases, and 14 bases separated the two germline ends. The CDR3 totals 17 residues. Germline CDR1 is ENHRY and CDR2 is SYGVKD. The CDR3 here is CAISEGGQALSGNTIYF. CDR3 bases: TGTGCCATCAGTGAGGGGGGGCAGGCCCTCTCTGGAAACACCATATATTTT.